The rows below give T cell receptor beta chains drawn from one sample of a study of blood T cell repertoires in COVID-19. Clones were read by immunoSEQ multiplex PCR, and TCRdb kept only the in-frame ones, dropping some. The sample lists over 85,000 clones; over 75% were seen once. Source material: peripheral blood. The receptors were gathered from a human donor with acute or convalescent COVID-19. The donor label of this sample is uncertain. Both conserved end residues are part of each CDR3. The D gene is left open where the match is weak. The listing skips clone size in some rows; elsewhere it reads once, few, many or a size class.

abundance	v_gene	d_gene	j_gene	CDR3aa	CDR3nt
.	TRBV10-2	.	TRBJ1-1	CASSAGLNTEAFF	TGCGCCAGCAGTGCGGGATTAAACACTGAAGCTTTCTTT
.	TRBV27	.	TRBJ1-6	CASSQDSLGSPLHF	TGTGCCAGCAGCCAGGACAGCTTGGGTTCACCCCTCCACTTT
.	TRBV28	.	TRBJ1-2	CASSHRVGYTF	TGTGCCAGCAGTCACAGGGTTGGCTACACCTTC
.	TRBV2	.	TRBJ1-4	CASREEKLFF	TGTGCCAGCAGGGAGGAAAAACTGTTTTTT
.	TRBV28	TRBD2	TRBJ2-2	CASSITLTSGGAHTGELFF	TGTGCCAGCAGCATCACCCTGACTAGCGGGGGGGCCCACACCGGGGAGCTGTTTTTT
few	TRBV6-6	.	TRBJ2-5	CASSSTGEETQYF	TGTGCCAGCAGTTCGACCGGGGAAGAGACCCAGTACTTC
.	TRBV19	TRBD1	TRBJ1-5	CASTLQGAGQPQHF	TGTGCCAGTACCTTACAGGGGGCAGGGCAGCCCCAGCATTTT
.	TRBV10-2	TRBD1	TRBJ2-7	CASIGTAYEQYF	TGCGCCAGCATCGGGACAGCCTACGAGCAGTACTTC
.	TRBV7-9	TRBD2	TRBJ2-3	CASSTGTSFSGDTQYF	TGTGCCAGCAGCACCGGGACTAGCTTCTCGGGGGATACGCAGTATTTT
.	TRBV7-8	.	TRBJ2-1	CASSRGLLDEQFF	TGTGCCAGCAGCCGGGGCCTCCTCGATGAGCAGTTCTTC
.	TRBV5-5	.	TRBJ1-2	CASSFGEWGYTF	TGTGCCAGCAGCTTTGGAGAGTGGGGCTACACCTTC
.	TRBV29-1	TRBD1	TRBJ1-4	CSVVFPRQGNEKLFF	TGCAGCGTTGTATTTCCGAGACAGGGGAATGAAAAACTGTTTTTT
.	TRBV6-5	.	TRBJ1-1	CASSGPLINTEAFF	TGTGCCAGCAGCGGTCCCTTAATCAACACTGAAGCTTTCTTT
once	TRBV19	TRBD1	TRBJ1-6	CASSQKGTGGQNSPLHF	TGTGCCAGTAGCCAAAAGGGGACAGGGGGCCAGAATTCACCCCTCCACTTT
.	TRBV27	TRBD1	TRBJ1-5	CASSPRQGPSNQPQHF	TGTGCCAGCAGTCCCCGACAGGGCCCTAGCAATCAGCCCCAGCATTTT
.	TRBV5-1	.	TRBJ1-1	CASSLESVKHAGEAFF	TGCGCCAGCAGCTTGGAAAGCGTTAAACACGCCGGTGAAGCTTTCTTT
.	TRBV10-3	.	TRBJ2-6	CAISEGGSGANVLTF	TGTGCCATCAGTGAGGGAGGGTCCGGGGCCAACGTCCTGACTTTC
.	TRBV5-5	TRBD2	TRBJ2-1	CASSLGLASYNEQFF	TGTGCCAGCAGCTTAGGACTAGCGTCCTACAATGAGCAGTTCTTC
.	TRBV4-1	TRBD2	TRBJ2-7	CASSRSSGGSSYEQYF	TGCGCCAGCAGCCGATCTAGCGGGGGAAGCTCCTACGAGCAGTACTTC
.	TRBV6-6	.	TRBJ1-6	CASKGGARSYNSPLHF	TGTGCCAGCAAAGGGGGGGCGCGGTCGTATAATTCACCCCTCCACTTT
.	TRBV7-9	.	TRBJ2-2	CASSLAGLPRELFF	TGTGCCAGCAGCTTAGCTGGACTGCCTAGGGAGCTGTTTTTT
.	TRBV6-6	TRBD2	TRBJ2-1	CASSGGVYNEQFF	TGTGCCAGCAGCGGGGGGGTATACAATGAGCAGTTCTTC
.	TRBV6-1	.	TRBJ1-3	CASSEDGFPGSGNTIYF	TGTGCCAGCAGTGAAGACGGATTTCCAGGGTCTGGAAACACCATATATTTT
.	TRBV5-1	TRBD1	TRBJ1-4	CASSPGTGGELKLFF	TGCGCCAGCAGCCCCGGGACAGGGGGCGAATTGAAACTGTTTTTT
once	TRBV28	TRBD1	TRBJ1-1	CASSLQGVNTEAFF	TGTGCCAGCAGCCTACAGGGGGTGAACACTGAAGCTTTCTTT
.	TRBV6-2/TRBV6-3	TRBD2	TRBJ2-3	CASSYTQRGPTDTQYF	TGTGCCAGCAGTTACACCCAGCGGGGACCCACAGATACGCAGTATTTT